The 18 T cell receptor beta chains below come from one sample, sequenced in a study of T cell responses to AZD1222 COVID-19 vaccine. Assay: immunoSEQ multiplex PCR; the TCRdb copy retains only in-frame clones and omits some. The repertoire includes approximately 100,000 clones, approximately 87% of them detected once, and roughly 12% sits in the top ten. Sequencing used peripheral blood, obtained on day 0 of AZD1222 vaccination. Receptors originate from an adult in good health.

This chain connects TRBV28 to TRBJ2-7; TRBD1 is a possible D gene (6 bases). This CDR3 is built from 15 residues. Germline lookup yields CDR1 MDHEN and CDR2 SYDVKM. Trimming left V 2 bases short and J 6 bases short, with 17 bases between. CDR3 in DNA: TGTGCCAGCAGTTTAGCAGGGGCAGGGTCCCCCGAGCAGTACTTC. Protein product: CASSLAGAGSPEQYF.

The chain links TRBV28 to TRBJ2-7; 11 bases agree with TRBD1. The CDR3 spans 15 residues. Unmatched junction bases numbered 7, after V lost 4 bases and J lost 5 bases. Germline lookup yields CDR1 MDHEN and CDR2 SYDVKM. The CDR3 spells CASSSSGQGVDEQYF. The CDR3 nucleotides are TGTGCCAGCAGTTCCTCGGGACAGGGGGTGGACGAGCAGTACTTC.

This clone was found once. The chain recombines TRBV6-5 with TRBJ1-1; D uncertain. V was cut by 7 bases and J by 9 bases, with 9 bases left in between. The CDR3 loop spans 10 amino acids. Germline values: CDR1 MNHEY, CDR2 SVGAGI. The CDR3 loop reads CASTSEKAFF. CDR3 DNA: TGTGCCAGCACCTCAGAGAAAGCTTTCTTT.

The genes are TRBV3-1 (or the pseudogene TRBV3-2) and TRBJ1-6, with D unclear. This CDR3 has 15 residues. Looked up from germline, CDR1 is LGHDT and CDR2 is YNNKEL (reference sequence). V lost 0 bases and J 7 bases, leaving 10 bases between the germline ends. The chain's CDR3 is CASSQEKLENSPLHF. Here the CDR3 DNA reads TGTGCCAGCAGCCAAGAAAAGCTCGAGAATTCACCCCTCCACTTT.

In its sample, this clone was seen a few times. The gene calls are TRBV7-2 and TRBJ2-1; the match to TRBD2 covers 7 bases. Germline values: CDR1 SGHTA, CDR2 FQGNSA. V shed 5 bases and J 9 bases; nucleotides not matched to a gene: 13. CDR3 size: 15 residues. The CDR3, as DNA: TGTGCCAGCAGCCGGGAGGAGCTCCCGGGGACTGAGCAGTTCTTC. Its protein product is CASSREELPGTEQFF.

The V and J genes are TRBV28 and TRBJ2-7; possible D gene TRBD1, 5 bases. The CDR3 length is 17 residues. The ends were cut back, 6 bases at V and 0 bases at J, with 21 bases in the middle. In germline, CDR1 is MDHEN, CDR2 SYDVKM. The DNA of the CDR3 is TGTGCCAGCAGCTCACCCGCTTCCCAGGGAACCTCCTACGAGCAGTACTTC. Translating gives CASSSPASQGTSYEQYF.

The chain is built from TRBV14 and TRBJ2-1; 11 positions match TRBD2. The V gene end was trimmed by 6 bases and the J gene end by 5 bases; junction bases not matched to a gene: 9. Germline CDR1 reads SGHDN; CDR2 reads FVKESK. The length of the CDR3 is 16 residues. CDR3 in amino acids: CASRPLGTSGNNEQFF. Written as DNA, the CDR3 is TGTGCCAGCAGGCCTTTAGGGACTAGCGGAAACAATGAGCAGTTCTTC.

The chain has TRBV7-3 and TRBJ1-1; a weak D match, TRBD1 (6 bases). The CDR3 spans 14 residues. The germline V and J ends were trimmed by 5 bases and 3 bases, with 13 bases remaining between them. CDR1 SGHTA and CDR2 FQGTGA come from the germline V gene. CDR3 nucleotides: TGTGCCAGCAGCCCCCAAGGGGGGCACACTGAAGCTTTCTTT. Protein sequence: CASSPQGGHTEAFF.

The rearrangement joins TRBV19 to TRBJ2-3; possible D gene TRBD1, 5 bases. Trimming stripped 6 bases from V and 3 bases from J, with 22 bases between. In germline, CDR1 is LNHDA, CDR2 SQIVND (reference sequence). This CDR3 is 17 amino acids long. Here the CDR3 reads CASSPGEWQGGTDTQYF. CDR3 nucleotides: TGTGCCAGTAGCCCTGGGGAATGGCAGGGTGGGACAGATACGCAGTATTTT.

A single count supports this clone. CDR3 sequence: CASSLRTSDPGELFF. The CDR3 nucleotides read TGCGCCAGCAGCCTCCGGACTAGCGATCCCGGGGAGCTGTTTTTT. The rearrangement uses TRBV5-1 and TRBJ2-2; 9 bases match TRBD2. Germline V gene sequence: CDR1 SGHRS, CDR2 YFSETQ. The CDR3 has 15 amino acids. With 4 bases clipped from V and 6 bases from J, the junction kept 7 bases outside the gene matches.

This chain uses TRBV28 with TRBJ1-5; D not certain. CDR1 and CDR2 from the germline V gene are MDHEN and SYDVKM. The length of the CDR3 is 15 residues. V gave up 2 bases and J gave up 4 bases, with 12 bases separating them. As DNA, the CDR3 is TGTGCCAGCAGTTTAGTTGGCGGCAATAATCAGCCCCAGCATTTT. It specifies CASSLVGGNNQPQHF.

The chain's CDR3 is CASARGSVGETQYF. The CDR3 nucleotides are TGTGCCAGCGCACGCGGGAGTGTGGGAGAGACCCAGTACTTC. This chain joins TRBV28 and TRBJ2-5; 7 bases map to TRBD2. The CDR3 is 14 amino acids. Germline loops: CDR1 MDHEN, CDR2 SYDVKM. V lost 8 bases, J lost 4 bases, and 10 bases stayed unmatched.

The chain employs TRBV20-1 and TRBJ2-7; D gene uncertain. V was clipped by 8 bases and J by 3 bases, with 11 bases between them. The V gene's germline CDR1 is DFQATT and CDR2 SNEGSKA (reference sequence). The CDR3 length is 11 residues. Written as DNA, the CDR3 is TGCAGTACCCGATTGGTCTACGAGCAGTACTTC. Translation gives CSTRLVYEQYF.

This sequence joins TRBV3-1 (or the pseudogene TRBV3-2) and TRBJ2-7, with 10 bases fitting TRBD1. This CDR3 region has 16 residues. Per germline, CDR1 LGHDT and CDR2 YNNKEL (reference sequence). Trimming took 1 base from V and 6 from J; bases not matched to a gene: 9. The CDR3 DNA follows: TGTGCCAGCAGCCAAGTCCCCGGGACAGGGGATTCCGAGCAGTACTTC. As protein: CASSQVPGTGDSEQYF.

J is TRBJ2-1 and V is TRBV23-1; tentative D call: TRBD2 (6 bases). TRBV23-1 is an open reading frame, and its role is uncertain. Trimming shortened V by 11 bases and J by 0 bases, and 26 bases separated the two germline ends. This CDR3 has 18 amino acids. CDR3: CAPPPPGLNLSSYNEQFF. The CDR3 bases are TGCGCCCCCCCTCCGCCGGGACTTAACTTGAGCTCCTACAATGAGCAGTTCTTC.

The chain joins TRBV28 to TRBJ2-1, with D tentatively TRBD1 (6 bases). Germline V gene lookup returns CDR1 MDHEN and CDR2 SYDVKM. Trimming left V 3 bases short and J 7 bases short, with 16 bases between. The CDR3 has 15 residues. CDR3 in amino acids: CASSLPTGPGNEQFF. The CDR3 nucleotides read TGTGCCAGCAGTTTGCCGACAGGTCCAGGGAATGAGCAGTTCTTC. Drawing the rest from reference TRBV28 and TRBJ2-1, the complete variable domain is DVKVTQSSRYLVKRTGEKVFLECVQDMDHENMFWYRQDPGLGLRLIYFSYDVKMKEKGDIPEGYSVSREKKERFSLILESASTNQTSMYLCASSLPTGPGNEQFFGPGTRLTVL.

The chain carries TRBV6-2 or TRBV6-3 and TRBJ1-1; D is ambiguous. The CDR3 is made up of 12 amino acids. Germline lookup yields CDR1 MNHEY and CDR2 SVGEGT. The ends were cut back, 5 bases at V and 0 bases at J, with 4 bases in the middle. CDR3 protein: CASSRVNTEAFF. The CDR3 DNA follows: TGTGCCAGCAGTCGGGTGAACACTGAAGCTTTCTTT.

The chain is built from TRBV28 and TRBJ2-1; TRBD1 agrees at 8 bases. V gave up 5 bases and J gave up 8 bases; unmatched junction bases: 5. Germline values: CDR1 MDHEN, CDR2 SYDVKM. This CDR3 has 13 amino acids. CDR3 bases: TGTGCCAGCAGTGACAGGGGCGGCGATGAGCAGTTCTTC. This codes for CASSDRGGDEQFF.